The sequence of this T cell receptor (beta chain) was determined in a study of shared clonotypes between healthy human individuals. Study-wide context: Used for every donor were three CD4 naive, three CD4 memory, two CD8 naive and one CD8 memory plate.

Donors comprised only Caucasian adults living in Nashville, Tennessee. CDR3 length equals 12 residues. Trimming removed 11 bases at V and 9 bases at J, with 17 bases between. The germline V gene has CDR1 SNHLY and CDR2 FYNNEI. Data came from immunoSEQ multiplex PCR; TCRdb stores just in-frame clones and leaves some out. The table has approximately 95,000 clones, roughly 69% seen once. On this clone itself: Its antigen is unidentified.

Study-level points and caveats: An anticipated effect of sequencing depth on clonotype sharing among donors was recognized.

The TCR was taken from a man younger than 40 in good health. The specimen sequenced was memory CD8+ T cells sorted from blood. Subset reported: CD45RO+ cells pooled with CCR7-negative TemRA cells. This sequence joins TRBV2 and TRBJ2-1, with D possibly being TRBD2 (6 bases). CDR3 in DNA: TGTGCCGATCGAAGGAGAGCGGGTGAGCAGTTCTTC. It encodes CADRRRAGEQFF.